The clone carrying this T cell receptor (beta chain) was counted only a few times. The target antigen is unknown. Assay: immunoSEQ multiplex PCR; the TCRdb copy retains only in-frame clones and omits some. The sample records about 37,000 clones, about three fifths being singletons. This sample is part of a study of vaccination effects on CD4 cells after COVID-19. With the ViraFEST assay, the study expanded antigen-specific CD4+ T cells using viral peptide pools, then sequenced them. The authors isolated CD4+ T cells after around 11 days of culture. People in the vaccine group had not been infected with SARS-CoV-2 before, and their nucleocapsid antibodies were negative. Germline V CDR1 and CDR2: SGHVS, FQNEAQ. J lost 9 bases, V lost 2 bases, and 9 bases had no gene match. The CDR3 extends over 14 amino acids.

The source of this sequence is a human donor who received a COVID-19 vaccine. The sample here was CD4+ T cells from PBMCs cultured with HCoV-OC43 spike peptides, taken before COVID-19 vaccination. Subset noted: HCoV-OC43 spike overlapping peptide pool stimulation. The chain recombines TRBV7-8 with TRBJ2-7, with 8 bases aligning to TRBD2. The DNA of the CDR3 is TGTGCCAGCAGCTTAAAGTGGCGGGAGGCGGCGCAGTACTTC. This sequence encodes CASSLKWREAAQYF.